The source of this TCR beta chain is a study of CD8+ T cells in alopecia areata. This clone showed up just a few times. Trimming cost V 2 bases and J 0 bases, with 7 bases left between them. Germline V lookup: CDR1 ENHRY, CDR2 SYGVKD. The CDR3 is 14 amino acids. Sequencing used cDNA as its template, made by extracting RNA and reverse transcribing it. The table came from immunoSEQ multiplex PCR; TCRdb's copy has only in-frame clones and leaves some out. The sample holds 150,000 to 180,000 clones, about 51% seen once. The sample was CD8+ T cells sorted from blood, taken at week 0. This rearrangement joins TRBV10-3 to TRBJ1-1; possibly TRBD1 for D (5 bases). The TCR sequence derives from a human donor with alopecia areata. CDR3 sequence (DNA): TGTGCCATCAGTGAGCCGACAGTGAACACTGAAGCTTTCTTT. It codes for CAISEPTVNTEAFF.